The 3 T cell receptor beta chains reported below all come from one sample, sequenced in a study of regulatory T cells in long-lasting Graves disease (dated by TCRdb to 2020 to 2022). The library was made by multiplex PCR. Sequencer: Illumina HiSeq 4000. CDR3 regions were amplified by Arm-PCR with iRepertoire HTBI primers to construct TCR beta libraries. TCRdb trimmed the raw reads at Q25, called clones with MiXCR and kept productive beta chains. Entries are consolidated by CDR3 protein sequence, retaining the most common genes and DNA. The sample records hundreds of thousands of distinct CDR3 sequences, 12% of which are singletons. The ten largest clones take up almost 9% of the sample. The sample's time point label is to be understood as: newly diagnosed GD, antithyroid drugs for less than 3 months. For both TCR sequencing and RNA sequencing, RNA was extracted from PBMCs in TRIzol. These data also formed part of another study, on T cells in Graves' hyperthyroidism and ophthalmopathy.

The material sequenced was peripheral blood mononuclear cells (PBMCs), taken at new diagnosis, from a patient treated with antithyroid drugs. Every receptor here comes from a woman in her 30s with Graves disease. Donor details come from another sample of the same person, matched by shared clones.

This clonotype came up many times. The CDR3 coding sequence is TGCAGTGCTAGTAGCGGGAGAGTCGATACGCAGTATTTT. Residues: CSASSGRVDTQYF. The gene calls are TRBV20-1 and TRBJ2-3; TRBD2 matches at 9 bases. Germline-derived CDR1 and CDR2 are DFQATT and SNEGSKA (reference sequence). The CDR3 has 13 residues. The ends lost 3 bases at V and 6 bases at J; junction bases unmatched: 4.

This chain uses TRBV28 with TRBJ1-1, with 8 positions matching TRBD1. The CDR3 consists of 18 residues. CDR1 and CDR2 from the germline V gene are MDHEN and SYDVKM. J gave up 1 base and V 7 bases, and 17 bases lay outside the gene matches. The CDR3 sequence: CASTHQRGSGGRNTEAFF. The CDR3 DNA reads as TGTGCCAGCACTCATCAACGAGGTTCAGGGGGCAGGAACACTGAAGCTTTCTTT.

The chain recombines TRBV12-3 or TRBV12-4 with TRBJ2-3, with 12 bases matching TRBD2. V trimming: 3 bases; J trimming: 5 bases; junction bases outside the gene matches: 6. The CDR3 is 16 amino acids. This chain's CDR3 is CASSLSLAGGRDTQYF. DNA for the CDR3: TGTGCCAGCAGTTTGAGTCTAGCGGGAGGGCGAGATACGCAGTATTTT.